These T cell receptor beta chains were read from a single sample in a study of blood T cell repertoires in COVID-19. Repertoires were generated with immunoSEQ multiplex PCR, while TCRdb's copy carries only in-frame clones and drops some. The table shows nearly 300,000 clones, with 89% occurring only once. Sequences were obtained from PBMCs or T cells enriched from blood (not recorded which). The receptor source for this set is a woman in her fifties or sixties who had been exposed to COVID-19. Each CDR3 is given with its conserved first and last residue. A D gene is named only where the DNA matches it firmly. Not all rows give a size; the values are once, few, many and, for expanded clones, a class.

d_call,clone_size,j_call,v_call,cdr3_aa,cdr3_nt
-,-,TRBJ2-7,TRBV7-2,CASSGGFEQYF,TGTGCCAGCAGCGGGGGGTTCGAGCAGTACTTC
-,-,TRBJ1-3,TRBV28,CASSPAGGYSSGNTIYF,TGTGCCAGCAGTCCCGCCGGGGGGTATAGCTCTGGAAACACCATATATTTT
-,-,TRBJ1-1,TRBV7-6,CASSNTGHTEAFF,TGTGCCAGCAGCAATACAGGGCACACTGAAGCTTTCTTT
-,-,TRBJ1-5,TRBV4-1,CASSQGLQGSFQPQHF,TGCGCCAGCAGCCAAGGGCTACAGGGATCGTTTCAGCCCCAGCATTTT
TRBD1,few,TRBJ2-4,TRBV4-1,CASSPPPGTGGNIQYF,TGCGCCAGCAGCCCACCTCCCGGGACAGGGGGAAACATTCAGTACTTC
TRBD1,-,TRBJ2-7,TRBV19,CASRGQYSYEQYF,TGTGCCAGTAGGGGACAGTATTCCTACGAGCAGTACTTC
TRBD1,-,TRBJ1-2,TRBV6-5,CASSYTVTGDGYTF,TGTGCCAGCAGTTACACGGTGACAGGGGACGGCTACACCTTC
TRBD1,-,TRBJ2-3,TRBV27,CASSLYGWEGTETDTQYF,TGTGCCAGCAGTTTATATGGGTGGGAAGGGACAGAAACAGATACGCAGTATTTT
TRBD1,few,TRBJ1-5,TRBV28,CASRYWDRVFNQPQHF,TGTGCCAGCAGATACTGGGACAGGGTATTCAATCAGCCCCAGCATTTT
TRBD1,few,TRBJ1-6,TRBV7-9,CASRDGTGAYSPLHF,TGTGCCAGCAGAGATGGGACAGGGGCTTATTCACCCCTCCACTTT
-,-,TRBJ1-2,TRBV5-4,CASSLRPADTAINYGYTF,TGTGCCAGCAGCTTGAGGCCGGCGGACACAGCAATCAACTATGGCTACACCTTC
-,-,TRBJ2-2,TRBV9,CASSVAQNTGELFF,TGTGCCAGCAGCGTAGCCCAGAACACCGGGGAGCTGTTTTTT
TRBD1,-,TRBJ2-2,TRBV28,CASSRDRGSNTGELFF,TGTGCCAGCAGCCGAGACAGGGGGAGCAACACCGGGGAGCTGTTTTTT
TRBD2,-,TRBJ2-3,TRBV15,CATSRERQDLAGTQYF,TGTGCCACCAGCAGAGAGAGGCAGGACCTAGCGGGTACGCAGTATTTT
TRBD1,-,TRBJ1-2,TRBV28,CASSGAGQGGYGYTF,TGTGCCAGCTCGGGGGCCGGACAGGGCGGCTATGGCTACACCTTC
TRBD1,-,TRBJ1-2,TRBV28,CASRETGGGFGYTF,TGTGCCAGCAGAGAGACAGGGGGCGGGTTTGGCTACACCTTC
-,-,TRBJ2-5,TRBV30,CAWSVFSGIQETQYF,TGTGCCTGGAGTGTATTTTCAGGGATACAAGAGACCCAGTACTTC
-,-,TRBJ1-3,TRBV7-8,CASSSELISSGNTIYF,TGTGCCAGCAGCTCAGAATTGATAAGCTCTGGAAACACCATATATTTT
TRBD1,-,TRBJ1-6,TRBV7-8,CASSIQGQGNSPLHF,TGTGCCAGCAGCATCCAGGGACAGGGAAATTCACCCCTCCACTTT
TRBD2,few,TRBJ2-7,TRBV7-2,CASSKYTSASSYEQYF,TGTGCCAGCAGCAAATATACTAGCGCAAGCTCCTACGAGCAGTACTTC
-,-,TRBJ1-5,TRBV6-5,CASSTGISNQPQHF,TGTGCCAGCAGTACAGGGATCTCCAATCAGCCCCAGCATTTT
-,-,TRBJ2-6,TRBV4-1,CASSQVFGQTGANVLTF,TGCGCCAGCAGCCAAGTGTTTGGGCAGACAGGGGCCAACGTCCTGACTTTC
TRBD1,-,TRBJ2-5,TRBV9,CASSGLPGQGWETQYF,TGTGCCAGCAGCGGACTCCCGGGACAGGGATGGGAGACCCAGTACTTC
-,-,TRBJ1-5,TRBV7-2,CASSLSGANQPQHF,TGTGCCAGCAGCTTGTCAGGGGCGAATCAGCCCCAGCATTTT
TRBD1,-,TRBJ2-3,TRBV10-3,CAISGTGIGTDTQYF,TGTGCCATCAGCGGGACAGGGATTGGGACAGATACGCAGTATTTT
-,-,TRBJ1-6,TRBV7-2,CASSFREQGSPLHF,TGTGCCAGCAGTTTCCGGGAGCAGGGTTCACCCCTCCACTTT
-,-,TRBJ2-3,TRBV15,CATSKLAGQSTDTQYF,TGTGCCACCAGCAAGCTCGCGGGGCAAAGCACAGATACGCAGTATTTT
-,once,TRBJ1-5,TRBV6-2/TRBV6-3,CASSDRVGQPQHF,TGTGCCAGCAGTGACAGAGTTGGGCAGCCCCAGCATTTT
TRBD2,-,TRBJ2-2,TRBV7-2,CASSPSRAGGASGELFF,TGTGCCAGCAGCCCCTCCCGAGCGGGGGGGGCCTCCGGGGAGCTGTTTTTT
-,-,TRBJ1-1,TRBV23-1,CASSGGWNTEAFF,TGCGCCAGCAGTGGCGGGTGGAACACTGAAGCTTTCTTT
-,-,TRBJ1-2,TRBV5-4,CASSLVTGNYGYTF,TGTGCCAGCAGCTTGGTCACGGGGAACTATGGCTACACCTTC
-,-,TRBJ1-5,TRBV23-1,CASSHYRGNQPQHF,TGCGCCAGCAGTCACTACAGGGGCAATCAGCCCCAGCATTTT
-,-,TRBJ2-7,TRBV3-1/TRBV3-2,CASSQVWQSREQYF,TGTGCCAGCAGCCAAGTATGGCAGTCCCGCGAGCAGTACTTC
-,-,TRBJ2-5,TRBV7-2,CASSLQGFETQYF,TGTGCCAGCAGCTTACAGGGTTTTGAGACCCAGTACTTC
-,-,TRBJ1-4,TRBV6-5,CASSFRERNEKLFF,TGTGCCAGCAGTTTCAGGGAACGTAATGAAAAACTGTTTTTT
-,-,TRBJ2-2,TRBV3-1/TRBV3-2,CASRQQFNTGELFF,TGTGCCAGCAGACAACAATTTAACACCGGGGAGCTGTTTTTT
-,-,TRBJ2-5,TRBV7-8,CASSTRGVGGETQYF,TGTGCCAGCAGCACCAGGGGGGTCGGGGGAGAGACCCAGTACTTC
TRBD1,-,TRBJ2-7,TRBV19,CATKIMTGGRLEQYF,TGTGCCACGAAGATTATGACAGGGGGCCGGCTCGAGCAGTACTTC
-,-,TRBJ2-7,TRBV6-4,CASAPRGGSEQYF,TGTGCCAGCGCTCCAAGGGGGGGCTCTGAGCAGTACTTC
TRBD2,-,TRBJ2-1,TRBV6-4,CASSDTGGLYNEQFF,TGTGCCAGCAGTGACACGGGGGGGCTTTACAATGAGCAGTTCTTC
-,-,TRBJ2-2,TRBV18,CASSPLRESGELFF,TGTGCCAGCTCACCCCTCAGGGAATCCGGGGAGCTGTTTTTT
-,-,TRBJ2-7,TRBV30,CAWSLSAYEQYF,TGTGCCTGGAGTTTATCGGCCTACGAGCAGTACTTC
-,-,TRBJ1-5,TRBV28,CASSRGSSQPQHF,TGTGCCAGCAGTAGAGGGTCGAGCCAGCCCCAGCATTTT
-,-,TRBJ2-7,TRBV7-9,CASSPTPYEQYF,TGTGCCAGCAGCCCTACTCCCTACGAGCAGTACTTC
-,-,TRBJ1-1,TRBV18,CASSPPETPLTEAFF,TGTGCCAGCTCACCACCCGAGACACCACTCACTGAAGCTTTCTTT
-,-,TRBJ2-7,TRBV2,CASSLDGHYSYEQYF,TGTGCCAGCAGTTTAGACGGACACTACTCCTACGAGCAGTACTTC
TRBD1,-,TRBJ2-7,TRBV5-1,CASSLSRDRVPYEQYF,TGCGCCAGCAGCTTGTCCCGGGACAGGGTCCCCTACGAGCAGTACTTC
TRBD1,-,TRBJ1-5,TRBV4-2,CASSQGTGVSNQPQHF,TGTGCCAGCAGCCAAGGGACAGGGGTAAGCAATCAGCCCCAGCATTTT
-,-,TRBJ1-5,TRBV20-1,CSASAGNQPQHF,TGCAGTGCTAGTGCCGGGAATCAGCCCCAGCATTTT
-,-,TRBJ2-7,TRBV11-2,CASSLELQISYEQYF,TGTGCCAGCAGCTTAGAATTACAGATCTCCTACGAGCAGTACTTC
TRBD1,-,TRBJ1-2,TRBV4-2,CASRRGTEGEGGYTF,TGTGCCAGCAGAAGAGGGACAGAAGGTGAAGGTGGCTACACCTTC
-,-,TRBJ1-2,TRBV30,CAWSNPGVYGYTF,TGTGCCTGGAGTAATCCAGGGGTATATGGCTACACCTTC
-,-,TRBJ2-1,TRBV6-1,CASSEANDGWREQFF,TGTGCCAGCAGTGAAGCCAACGACGGGTGGCGTGAGCAGTTCTTC
TRBD2,few,TRBJ2-1,TRBV2,CASSGAGGYEQFF,TGTGCCAGCAGTGGGGCGGGAGGCTATGAGCAGTTCTTC
TRBD1,-,TRBJ2-7,TRBV30,CAWTTLGGQGFHEQYF,TGTGCCTGGACCACCCTTGGGGGACAGGGCTTCCACGAGCAGTACTTC
-,few,TRBJ2-7,TRBV18,CASSRDGGNEQYF,TGTGCCAGCTCCCGTGATGGGGGCAACGAGCAGTACTTC
TRBD1,-,TRBJ2-5,TRBV7-2,CASSFTGVQETQYF,TGTGCCAGCAGCTTTACAGGGGTCCAAGAGACCCAGTACTTC
-,-,TRBJ2-1,TRBV11-2,CASSSRGTVDEQFF,TGTGCCAGCAGCTCCCGGGGTACAGTGGATGAGCAGTTCTTC
TRBD1,once,TRBJ1-6,TRBV30,CAWRGTGNYNSPLHF,TGTGCCTGGAGGGGGACAGGGAACTATAATTCACCCCTCCACTTT